The TCR beta chain described here comes from a study of cytomegalovirus exposure and HLA in healthy donors. The study, taken as a whole, reports: Immune exposure data for these donors was limited to CMV serostatus.

Regarding this clone: The antigen is undetermined.

Trimming removed 1 base from V and 2 bases from J, with 6 bases in between. The CDR3 is made up of 13 amino acids. CDR1 and CDR2 from the germline V gene are SGHTA and FQGNSA. PCR employed 60 Vbeta and 13 Jbeta primers. Clones were sequenced by immunoSEQ multiplex PCR, and TCRdb holds only the in-frame ones, with some missing. The sample lists approximately 130,000 clones, 70% to 80% occurring once. The TCR sequence derives from a man aged 50 or older in good health and CMV-seronegative. V and J are TRBV7-2 and TRBJ2-7; D remains unclear. The material sequenced was PBMCs. The CDR3 region is CASSLGIAYEQYF. The CDR3 DNA is TGTGCCAGCAGCTTAGGTATCGCCTACGAGCAGTACTTC.